The 6 T cell receptor beta chains in this list originate from one sample, sequenced in a study of metastatic and nonmetastatic thyroid tumors. TCRdb reprocessed the PCR reads via MiXCR. The sample holds fewer than 40,000 clones; about a third are singletons and the top ten take roughly 22%. Thyroid surgery had not been preceded by any treatment in any patient. Material for sequencing was tumor tissue. The origin of the receptors is a female donor with papillary thyroid cancer or a benign thyroid nodule (not recorded which). Some clones in this sample may be carry-over from other donors' samples.

V and J are TRBV7-2 and TRBJ2-7, with TRBD2 matching 8 bases. Germline V gives CDR1 SGHTA, CDR2 FQGNSA. Trimming at V came to 0 bases and at J to 0 bases, leaving 1 base not matched to a gene. The CDR3 covers 15 residues. CDR3 residues: CASSLAGTSSYEQYF. The DNA for the CDR3 is TGTGCCAGCAGCTTAGCGGGGACTAGCTCCTACGAGCAGTACTTC. Supplemented by reference TRBV7-2 and TRBJ2-7, the full variable domain reads GAGVSQSPSNKVTEKGKDVELRCDPISGHTALYWYRQSLGQGLEFLIYFQGNSAPDKSGLPSDRFSAERTGGSVSTLTIQRTQQEDSAVYLCASSLAGTSSYEQYFGPGTRLTVT.

Only a few counts were recorded for this clone. In the same sample, other DNA sequences code for this CDR3. This chain connects TRBV27 to TRBJ1-1; unclear D gene. The CDR3 sequence is 13 residues long. The germline CDR1 and CDR2 sequences are MNHEY and SMNVEV (reference sequence). The V end lost 1 base, the J end lost 1 base, and 4 bases lay between the germline ends. The CDR3 sequence is CASSLFRNTEAFF. CDR3 coding DNA: TGTGCCAGCAGTTTATTTAGGAACACTGAAGCTTTCTTT.

V is TRBV28 and J is TRBJ2-7; D uncertain. V dropped 1 base and J dropped 0 bases, with 13 bases sitting between them. CDR3 length equals 16 residues. Germline loops: CDR1 MDHEN, CDR2 SYDVKM. CDR3 in DNA: TGTGCCAGCAGTTTATCCGGAGATCCGAACTCCTACGAGCAGTACTTC. The encoded protein is CASSLSGDPNSYEQYF.

In this sample, this clone turned up many times. The genes are TRBV5-1 and TRBJ2-3; 9 positions agree with TRBD2. CDR3 length: 15 residues. Losses at the gene ends were 1 base for V and 6 bases for J; bases not matched to a gene: 6. In germline, CDR1 is SGHRS, CDR2 YFSETQ. CDR3 coding DNA: TGCGCCAGCAGCTTGTACGGCGGGAGGGAGGATACGCAGTATTTT. It translates to CASSLYGGREDTQYF.

The chain uses TRBV19 and TRBJ2-7, with 7 positions matching TRBD2. The CDR3 contains 18 residues. Trimming took 0 bases from V and 3 from J; bases not matched to a gene: 14. Germline lookup yields CDR1 LNHDA and CDR2 SQIVND (reference sequence). The CDR3 coding sequence is TGTGCCAGTAGTATAGACGGAGGTTGGCCTAGCGGATTCTACGAGCAGTACTTC. Its protein product is CASSIDGGWPSGFYEQYF.

The chain links TRBV30 to TRBJ1-1, with TRBD1 as a possible D gene (6 bases). V dropped 3 bases and J dropped 2 bases, with 7 bases sitting between them. Germline V gene data show CDR1 as GTSNPN and CDR2 as SVGIG (reference sequence). CDR3 size: 12 residues. The CDR3 coding sequence is TGTGCCTGGAGGGACAGCAACACTGAAGCTTTCTTT. It specifies CAWRDSNTEAFF.